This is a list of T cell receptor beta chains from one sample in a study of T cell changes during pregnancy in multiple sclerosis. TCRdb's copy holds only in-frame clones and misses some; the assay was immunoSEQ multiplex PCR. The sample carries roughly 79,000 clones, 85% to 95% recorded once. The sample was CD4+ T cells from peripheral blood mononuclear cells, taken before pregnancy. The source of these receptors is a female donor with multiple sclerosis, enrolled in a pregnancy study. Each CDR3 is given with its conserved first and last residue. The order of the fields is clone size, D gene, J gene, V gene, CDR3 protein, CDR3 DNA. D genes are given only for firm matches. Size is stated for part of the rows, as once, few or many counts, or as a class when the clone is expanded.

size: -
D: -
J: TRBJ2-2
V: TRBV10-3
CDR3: CAISVLDRGNTGELFF
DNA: TGTGCCATCAGTGTCCTAGATCGCGGGAACACCGGGGAGCTGTTTTTT

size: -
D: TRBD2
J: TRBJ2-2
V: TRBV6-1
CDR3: CASIEGLLTGELFF
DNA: TGTGCCAGCATTGAGGGACTACTCACCGGGGAGCTGTTTTTT

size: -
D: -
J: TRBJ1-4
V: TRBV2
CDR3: CASSPPGHQANEKLFF
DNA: TGTGCCAGCAGCCCCCCGGGACACCAGGCTAATGAAAAACTGTTTTTT

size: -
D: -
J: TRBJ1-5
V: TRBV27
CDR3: CASSTQGGNQPQHF
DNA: TGTGCCAGCAGCACACAGGGCGGTAATCAGCCCCAGCATTTT

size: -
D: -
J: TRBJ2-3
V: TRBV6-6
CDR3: CASRGRDTDTQYF
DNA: TGTGCCAGCAGGGGTCGGGACACAGATACGCAGTATTTT

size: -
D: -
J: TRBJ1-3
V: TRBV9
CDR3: CASSQGSGNTIYF
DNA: TGTGCCAGCAGTCAGGGCTCTGGAAACACCATATATTTT

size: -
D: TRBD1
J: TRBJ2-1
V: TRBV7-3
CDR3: CASSVDRGYGEQFF
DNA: TGTGCCAGCAGCGTGGACAGGGGGTATGGTGAGCAGTTCTTC

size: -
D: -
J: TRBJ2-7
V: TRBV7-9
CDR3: CASSLGGRAYEQYF
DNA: TGTGCCAGCAGCTTAGGAGGCAGGGCCTACGAGCAGTACTTC

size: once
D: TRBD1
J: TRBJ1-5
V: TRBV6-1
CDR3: CASTDRGGQPQHF
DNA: TGTGCCAGCACGGACAGGGGCGGACAGCCCCAGCATTTT

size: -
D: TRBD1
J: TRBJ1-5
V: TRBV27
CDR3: CASRRTGVGQPQHF
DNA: TGTGCCAGCAGACGGACAGGGGTAGGTCAGCCCCAGCATTTT

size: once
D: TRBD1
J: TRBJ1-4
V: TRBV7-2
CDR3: CASSRDRGQREKLFF
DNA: TGTGCCAGCAGCCGGGACAGGGGGCAACGTGAAAAACTGTTTTTT

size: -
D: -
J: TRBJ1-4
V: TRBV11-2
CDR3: CASSLYEGEKLFF
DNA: TGTGCCAGCAGCTTATATGAGGGAGAAAAACTGTTTTTT

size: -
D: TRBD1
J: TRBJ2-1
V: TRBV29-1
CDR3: CSVGTGDYNEQFF
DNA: TGCAGCGTTGGGACAGGCGACTACAATGAGCAGTTCTTC

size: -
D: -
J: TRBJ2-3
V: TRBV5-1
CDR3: CASSFYRSTDTQYF
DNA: TGCGCCAGCAGCTTTTACCGGAGCACAGATACGCAGTATTTT

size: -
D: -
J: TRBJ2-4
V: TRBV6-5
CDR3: CASRPGRKNIQYF
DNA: TGTGCCAGCAGACCTGGCCGAAAAAACATTCAGTACTTC

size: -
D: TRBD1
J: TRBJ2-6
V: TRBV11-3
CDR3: CASSSPGTGYSGANVLTF
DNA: TGTGCCAGCAGCTCCCCCGGGACAGGGTACTCTGGGGCCAACGTCCTGACTTTC

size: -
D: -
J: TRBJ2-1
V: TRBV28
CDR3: CASSLGPGGGSHNEQFF
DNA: TGTGCCAGCAGTTTAGGCCCCGGCGGGGGCAGCCACAATGAGCAGTTCTTC

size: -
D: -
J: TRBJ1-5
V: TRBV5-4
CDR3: CAYKNRVSNQPQHF
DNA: TGTGCCTACAAGAACAGGGTTAGCAATCAGCCCCAGCATTTT

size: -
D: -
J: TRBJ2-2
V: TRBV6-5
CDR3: CASSKLANTGELFF
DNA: TGTGCCAGCAGTAAACTAGCGAACACCGGGGAGCTGTTTTTT

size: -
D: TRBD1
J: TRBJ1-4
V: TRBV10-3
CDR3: CAISGGSGGQGSVGEKLFF
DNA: TGTGCCATCAGTGGAGGAAGCGGGGGACAGGGGTCGGTCGGGGAAAAACTGTTTTTT

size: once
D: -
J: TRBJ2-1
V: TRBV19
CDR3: CASSNRGDEQFF
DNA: TGTGCCAGTAGTAATAGAGGAGATGAGCAGTTCTTC

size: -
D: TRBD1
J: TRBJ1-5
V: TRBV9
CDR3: CASSATGVNQPQHF
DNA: TGTGCCAGCAGCGCGACAGGGGTCAATCAGCCCCAGCATTTT

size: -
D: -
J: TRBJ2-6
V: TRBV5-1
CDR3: CASSSGLISSGANVLTF
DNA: TGCGCCAGCAGCTCGGGACTTATCTCCTCTGGGGCCAACGTCCTGACTTTC

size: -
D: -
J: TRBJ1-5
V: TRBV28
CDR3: CASSLGQPQHF
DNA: TGTGCCAGCAGCCTCGGTCAGCCCCAGCATTTT

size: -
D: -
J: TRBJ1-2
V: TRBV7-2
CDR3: CASRLEGVNYGYTF
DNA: TGTGCCAGCAGACTCGAGGGGGTTAACTATGGCTACACCTTC

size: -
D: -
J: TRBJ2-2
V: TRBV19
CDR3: CASRKRAGTGELFF
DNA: TGTGCCAGTAGAAAGCGGGCGGGCACCGGGGAGCTGTTTTTT

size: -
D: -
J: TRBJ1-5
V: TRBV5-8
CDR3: CASSFRLYSNQPQHF
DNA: TGTGCCAGCAGCTTCAGGCTCTATAGCAATCAGCCCCAGCATTTT

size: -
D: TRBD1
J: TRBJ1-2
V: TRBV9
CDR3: CASSVTPTGGLYGYTF
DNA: TGTGCCAGCAGCGTAACCCCTACAGGGGGGCTCTATGGCTACACCTTC